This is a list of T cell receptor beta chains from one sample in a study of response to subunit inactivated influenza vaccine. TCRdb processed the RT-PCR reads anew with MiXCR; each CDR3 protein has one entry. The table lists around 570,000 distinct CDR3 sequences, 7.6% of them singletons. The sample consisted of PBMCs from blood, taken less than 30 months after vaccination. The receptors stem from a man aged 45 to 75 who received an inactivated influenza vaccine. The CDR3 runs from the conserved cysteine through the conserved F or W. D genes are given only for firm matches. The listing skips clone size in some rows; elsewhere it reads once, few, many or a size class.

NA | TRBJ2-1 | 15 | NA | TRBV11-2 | TGTGCCAGCAGCTTAGATTGGGGGGGGGCCAATGAGCAGTTCTTC | CASSLDWGGANEQFF
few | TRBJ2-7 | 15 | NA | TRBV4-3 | TGCGCCAGCAGCCAAGATAGGCGTTTATACTACGAGCAGTACTTC | CASSQDRRLYYEQYF
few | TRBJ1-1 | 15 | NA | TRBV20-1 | TGCAGTGCCCGAACCAGGGTTGAACTTTTCTCTGAAGCTTTCTTT | CSARTRVELFSEAFF
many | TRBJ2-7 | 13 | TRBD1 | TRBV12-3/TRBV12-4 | TGTGCCAGCAGCCTGGACAGGCGGTACGAGCAGTACTTC | CASSLDRRYEQYF
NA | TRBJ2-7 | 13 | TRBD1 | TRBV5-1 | TGCGCCAGCAGCGTAGGGACAGGGTTTGAGCAGTACTTC | CASSVGTGFEQYF
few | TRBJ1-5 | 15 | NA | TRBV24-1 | TGTGCCACCAGTGTGGCGGGTGGGAGCAATCAGCCCCAGCATTTT | CATSVAGGSNQPQHF
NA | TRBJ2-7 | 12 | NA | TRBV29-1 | TGCAGCGGGGGGTTTGGGTCAAGAGATCAGTACTTC | CSGGFGSRDQYF
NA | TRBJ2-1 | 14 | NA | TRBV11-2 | TGTGCCAGCAGCCGTCGACAGGTCTACAATGAGCAGTTCTTC | CASSRRQVYNEQFF
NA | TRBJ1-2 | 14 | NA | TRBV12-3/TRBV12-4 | TGTGCCAGCAGTGCAGGGGTTGGTAACTATGGCTACACCTTC | CASSAGVGNYGYTF
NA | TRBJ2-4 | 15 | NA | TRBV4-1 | TGCGCCAGCAGCCAAGTCCCCCAGGGGGGATACATTCAGTACTTC | CASSQVPQGGYIQYF
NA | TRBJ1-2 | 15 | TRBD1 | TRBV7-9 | TGTGCCAGCAGCTTAGCTGGGCAGGGGGGCTATGGCTACACCTTC | CASSLAGQGGYGYTF
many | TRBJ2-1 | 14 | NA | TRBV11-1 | TGTGCCAGCAGCTTAACAGGGTTGGACAATGAGCAGTTCTTC | CASSLTGLDNEQFF
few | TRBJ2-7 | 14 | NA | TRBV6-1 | TGTGCCAGCAGTAGGGACGGCCCTTCCTACGAGCAGTACTTC | CASSRDGPSYEQYF
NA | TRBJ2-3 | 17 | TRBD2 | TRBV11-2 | TGTGCCAGCAGCTTCCTAGTTAGCGGGGTTAGCACAGATACGCAGTATTTT | CASSFLVSGVSTDTQYF
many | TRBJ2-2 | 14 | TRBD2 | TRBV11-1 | TGTGCCAGCAACCCGCTAGGGACTAAAAGGGAGCTGTTTTTT | CASNPLGTKRELFF
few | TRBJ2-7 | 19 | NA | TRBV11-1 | TGTGCCAGCAGCTTAGATCTGGGGCGGGGCTTCCTTCCCTTCTACGAGCAGTACTTC | CASSLDLGRGFLPFYEQYF
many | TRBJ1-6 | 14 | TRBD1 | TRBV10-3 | TGTGCCATCAGCCCGGGACAGGACTCATCACCCCTCCACTTT | CAISPGQDSSPLHF
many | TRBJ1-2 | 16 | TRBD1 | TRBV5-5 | TGTGCCAGCAGCTCCGAGCCGGGACAGATCTTTTATGGCTACACCTTC | CASSSEPGQIFYGYTF
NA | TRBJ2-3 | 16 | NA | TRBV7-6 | TGTGCCAGCAGCTTAGTATCAGGAGGGCCCACAGATACGCAGTATTTT | CASSLVSGGPTDTQYF
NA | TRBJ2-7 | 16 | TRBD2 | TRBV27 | TGTGCCAGCAGTTTTGATAGCGGGAGGGTAGGATACGAGCAGTACTTC | CASSFDSGRVGYEQYF
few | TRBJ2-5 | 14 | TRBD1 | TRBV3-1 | TGTGCCAGCAGCCGTCCAGGGGGCGCGGAGACCCAGTACTTC | CASSRPGGAETQYF
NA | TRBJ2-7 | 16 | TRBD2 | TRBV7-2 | TGTGCCAGCAGCTTTAGTCTAGCGGGAGGGCCCCACGAGCAGTACTTC | CASSFSLAGGPHEQYF
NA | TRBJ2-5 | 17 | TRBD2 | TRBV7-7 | TGTGCTAGCAGCTTAGGGAGGACTAGCGGATTCACTACGACCCAGTACTTC | CASSLGRTSGFTTTQYF
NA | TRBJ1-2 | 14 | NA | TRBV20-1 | TGCAGTACTATAGACGTCCAGGCTAACTATGGCTACACCTTC | CSTIDVQANYGYTF
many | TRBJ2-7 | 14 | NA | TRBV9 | TGTGCCAGCAGCGTAGCTACAGGCTACTACGAGCAGTACTTC | CASSVATGYYEQYF
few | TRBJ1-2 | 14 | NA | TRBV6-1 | TGTGCCAGCAGTGGAGGAACATCCCTTTATGGCTACACCTTC | CASSGGTSLYGYTF
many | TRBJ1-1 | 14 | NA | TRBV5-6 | TGTGCCAGCAGCTTGGCGAGCTTCAGTACTGAAGCTTTCTTT | CASSLASFSTEAFF
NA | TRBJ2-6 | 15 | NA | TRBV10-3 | TGTGCCATCAGTGAGGGGCCTCCTGGGGCCAACGTCCTGACTTTC | CAISEGPPGANVLTF
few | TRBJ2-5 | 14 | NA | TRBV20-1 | TGCAGTGCTTACCAAGGCCCCGCTCGAGAGACCCAGTACTTC | CSAYQGPARETQYF
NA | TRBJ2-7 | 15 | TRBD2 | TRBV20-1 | TGCAGTGCTAGTTTGGGACTAGCGGGACCCTACGAGCAGTACTTC | CSASLGLAGPYEQYF
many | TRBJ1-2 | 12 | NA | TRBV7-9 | TGTGCCAGCAGCTTAGCAGACTATGGCTACACCTTC | CASSLADYGYTF
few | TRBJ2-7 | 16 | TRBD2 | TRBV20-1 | TGCAGTGCTAGAGATGGCGCTAGCGGGAGTTTGGAGATGCAGTACTTC | CSARDGASGSLEMQYF
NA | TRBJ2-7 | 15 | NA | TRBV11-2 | TGTGCCAGCAGCCCGGACAGAGCGCGGGTGTACGAGCAGTACTTC | CASSPDRARVYEQYF
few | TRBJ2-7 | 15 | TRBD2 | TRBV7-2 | TGTGCCAGCAGCTTAGCGGATAGCGGGAGCCACGAGCAGTACTTC | CASSLADSGSHEQYF
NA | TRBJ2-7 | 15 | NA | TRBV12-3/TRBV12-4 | TGTGCCAGCAGTCCCGGACAGACTATCTCCTACGAGCAGTACTTC | CASSPGQTISYEQYF
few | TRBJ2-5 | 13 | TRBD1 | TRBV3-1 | TGTGCCAGCGTCGGGACAGGGAGCGAGACCCAGTACTTC | CASVGTGSETQYF
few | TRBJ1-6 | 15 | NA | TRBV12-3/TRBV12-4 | TGTGCCAGCAGTCCCGGGTTGTGGGGGGGCTCACCCCTCCACTTT | CASSPGLWGGSPLHF
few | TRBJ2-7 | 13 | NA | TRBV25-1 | TGTGCCAGCAGTAAATTAGACTCCTACGAGCAGTACTTC | CASSKLDSYEQYF
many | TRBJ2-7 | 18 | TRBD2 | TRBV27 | TGTGCCAGCAGTCCCCTAAGACTACTAGCGGGGAACTCCTACGAGCAGTACTTC | CASSPLRLLAGNSYEQYF
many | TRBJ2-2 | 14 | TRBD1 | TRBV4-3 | TGCGCCAGCAGCCGAGGGACAGACACCGGGGAGCTGTTTTTT | CASSRGTDTGELFF
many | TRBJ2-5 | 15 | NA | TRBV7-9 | TGTGCCAGCAGCTTAGAAGATTACCCGTTGGAGACCCAGTACTTC | CASSLEDYPLETQYF
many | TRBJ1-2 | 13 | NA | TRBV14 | TGTGCCAGCAGCCCAGGACAGCCCTTTCGGCACACCTTC | CASSPGQPFRHTF
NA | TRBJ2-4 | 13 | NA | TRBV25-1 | TGTGCCAGCAGTGAATTAGGGGAAAACATTCAGTACTTC | CASSELGENIQYF
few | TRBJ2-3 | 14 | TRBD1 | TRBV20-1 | TGCAGTGCTAGTTCAGGGGGCCGGGCGGATACGCAGTATTTT | CSASSGGRADTQYF
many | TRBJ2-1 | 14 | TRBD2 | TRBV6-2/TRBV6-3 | TGTGCCAGCAGTTCGGCTAGCGGGTACAATGAGCAGTTCTTC | CASSSASGYNEQFF
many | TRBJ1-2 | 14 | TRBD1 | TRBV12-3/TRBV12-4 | TGTGCCAGCAGCCCCGGGACAGGGGTCTATGGCTACACCTTC | CASSPGTGVYGYTF
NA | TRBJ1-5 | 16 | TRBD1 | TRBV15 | TGTGCCACCAGCATGGCCCGACAGGGTGGGAGCCAGCCCCAGCATTTT | CATSMARQGGSQPQHF
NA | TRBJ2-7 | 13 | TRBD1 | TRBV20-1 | TGCAGTGATCCCGGGACAGGGTTCAACGAGCAGTACTTC | CSDPGTGFNEQYF
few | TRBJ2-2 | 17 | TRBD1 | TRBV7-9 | TGTGCCAGCTCCGGGACAGCGAAGTTCGCGAACACCGGGGAGCTGTTTTTT | CASSGTAKFANTGELFF
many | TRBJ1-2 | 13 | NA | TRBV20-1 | TGCAGTGCTAGGGTAGGGGCAGTTGGCGGCTACACCTTC | CSARVGAVGGYTF
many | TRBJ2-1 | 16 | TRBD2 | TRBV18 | TGTGCCAGCTCAGCAGAGTCCGGGACTACCTACAATGAGCAGTTCTTC | CASSAESGTTYNEQFF
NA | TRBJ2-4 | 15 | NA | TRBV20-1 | TGCAGTGCTAGAAGGCCGGCAGCGGAGAAAAACATTCAGTACTTC | CSARRPAAEKNIQYF
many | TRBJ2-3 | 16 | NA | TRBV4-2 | TGTGCCAGCAGCCAAGATAAGGGTGGGGTCTCGGATACGCAGTATTTT | CASSQDKGGVSDTQYF